The 3 T cell receptor beta chains below were found in one sample sequenced in a study of Graves' ophthalmopathy and Graves' hyperthyroidism. CDR3 regions of TCR beta were amplified from RNA transcripts. HTBI primers primed a first-round RT-PCR, and a second-round multiplex PCR followed. TCRdb reanalysed the multiplex PCR reads using MiXCR and keeps one entry per CDR3 protein. The table shows about 600,000 distinct CDR3 sequences, with roughly 39% occurring only once. Sequenced material: peripheral blood or thyroid tissue (not recorded which). These TCRs come from an adult man with Graves' hyperthyroidism.

This clonotype came up many times. This chain uses TRBV7-9 with TRBJ2-7; 8 positions agree with TRBD1. The CDR3 has 12 residues. Germline CDR1 reads SEHNR; CDR2 reads FQNEAQ (reference sequence). V lost 5 bases and J lost 9; bases outside the gene matches: 6. The CDR3, as DNA: TGTGCCAGCAGCACAGGGGGGAACGGGCAGTACTTC. Its translation: CASSTGGNGQYF.

The chain recombines TRBV13 with TRBJ2-5; TRBD2 matches 13 bases. The CDR3 is 16 amino acids. In germline, CDR1 is PRHDT, CDR2 FYEKMQ (reference sequence). J was trimmed by 5 bases and V by 5 bases; bases with no gene match: 8. Here the CDR3 reads CASSPGLAGDAETQYF. The CDR3 DNA reads TGTGCCAGCAGCCCCGGACTAGCGGGGGATGCGGAGACCCAGTACTTC.

The chain combines TRBV28 with TRBJ1-2; D is undetermined. Germline V CDR1 and CDR2: MDHEN, SYDVKM. This CDR3 contains 13 residues. V shed 8 bases and J shed 3 bases, with 13 bases lying between them. The CDR3 region is CASHNTTDYGYTF. CDR3 DNA sequence: TGTGCCAGCCATAATACTACAGACTATGGCTACACCTTC.